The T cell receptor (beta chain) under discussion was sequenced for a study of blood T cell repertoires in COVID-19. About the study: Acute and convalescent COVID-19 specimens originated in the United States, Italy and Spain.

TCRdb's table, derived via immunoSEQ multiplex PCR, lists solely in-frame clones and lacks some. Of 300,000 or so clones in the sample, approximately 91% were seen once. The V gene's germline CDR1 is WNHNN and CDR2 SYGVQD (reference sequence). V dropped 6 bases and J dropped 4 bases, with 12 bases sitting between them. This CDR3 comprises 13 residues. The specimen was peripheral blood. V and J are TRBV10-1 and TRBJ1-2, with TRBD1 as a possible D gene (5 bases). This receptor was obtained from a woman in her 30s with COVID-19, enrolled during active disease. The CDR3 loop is CASSPGFSYGYTF. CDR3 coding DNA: TGCGCCAGCAGCCCAGGGTTCTCCTATGGCTACACCTTC.